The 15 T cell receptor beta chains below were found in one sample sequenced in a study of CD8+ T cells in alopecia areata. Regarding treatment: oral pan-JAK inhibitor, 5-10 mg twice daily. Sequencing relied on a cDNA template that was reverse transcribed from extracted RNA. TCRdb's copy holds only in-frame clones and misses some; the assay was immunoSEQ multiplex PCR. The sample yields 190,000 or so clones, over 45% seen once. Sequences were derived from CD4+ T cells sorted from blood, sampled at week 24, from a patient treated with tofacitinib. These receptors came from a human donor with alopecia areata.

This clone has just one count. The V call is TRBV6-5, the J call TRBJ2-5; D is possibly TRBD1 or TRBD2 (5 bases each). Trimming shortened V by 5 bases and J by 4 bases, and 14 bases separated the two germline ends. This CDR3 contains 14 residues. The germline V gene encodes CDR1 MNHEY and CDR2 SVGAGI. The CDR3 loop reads CASSKSGTAETQYF. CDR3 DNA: TGTGCCAGCAGTAAATCCGGGACGGCAGAGACCCAGTACTTC.

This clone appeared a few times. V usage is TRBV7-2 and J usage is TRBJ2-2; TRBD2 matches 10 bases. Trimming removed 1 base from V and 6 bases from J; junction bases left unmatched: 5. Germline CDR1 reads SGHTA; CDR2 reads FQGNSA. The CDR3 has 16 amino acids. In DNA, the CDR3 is TGTGCCAGCAGCTTAGAGGCTAGCGGGAGTCCCGGGGAGCTGTTTTTT. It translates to CASSLEASGSPGELFF. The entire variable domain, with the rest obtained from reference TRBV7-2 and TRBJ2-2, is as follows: GAGVSQSPSNKVTEKGKDVELRCDPISGHTALYWYRQSLGQGLEFLIYFQGNSAPDKSGLPSDRFSAERTGGSVSTLTIQRTQQEDSAVYLCASSLEASGSPGELFFGEGSRLTVL.

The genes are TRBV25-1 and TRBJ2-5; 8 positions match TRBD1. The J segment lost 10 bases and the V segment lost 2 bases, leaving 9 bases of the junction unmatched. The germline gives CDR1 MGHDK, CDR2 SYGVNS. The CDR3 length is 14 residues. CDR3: CASSEAGQGEVQYF. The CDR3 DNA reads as TGTGCCAGCAGTGAAGCCGGACAGGGCGAGGTCCAGTACTTC.

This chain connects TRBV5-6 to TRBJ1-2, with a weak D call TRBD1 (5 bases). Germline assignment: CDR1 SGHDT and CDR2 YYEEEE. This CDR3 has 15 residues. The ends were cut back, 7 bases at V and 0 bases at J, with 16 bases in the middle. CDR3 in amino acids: CASARWGGANYGYTF. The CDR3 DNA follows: TGTGCCAGCGCCCGCTGGGGGGGAGCTAACTATGGCTACACCTTC.

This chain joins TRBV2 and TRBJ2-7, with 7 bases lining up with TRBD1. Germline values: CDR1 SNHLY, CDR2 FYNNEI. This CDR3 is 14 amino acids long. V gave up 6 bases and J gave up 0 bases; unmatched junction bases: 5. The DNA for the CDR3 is TGTGCCAGCAGACGTCGGGACAGCTCCTACGAGCAGTACTTC. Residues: CASRRRDSSYEQYF. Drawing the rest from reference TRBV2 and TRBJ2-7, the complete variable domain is EPEVTQTPSHQVTQMGQEVILRCVPISNHLYFYWYRQILGQKVEFLVSFYNNEISEKSEIFDDQFSVERPDGSNFTLKIRSTKLEDSAMYFCASRRRDSSYEQYFGPGTRLTVT.

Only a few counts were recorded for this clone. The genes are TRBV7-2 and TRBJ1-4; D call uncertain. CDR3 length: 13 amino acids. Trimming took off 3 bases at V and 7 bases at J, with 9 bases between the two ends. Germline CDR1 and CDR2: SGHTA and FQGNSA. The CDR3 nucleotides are TGTGCCAGCAGCTTCATGGGCCGTGAAAAACTGTTTTTT. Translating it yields CASSFMGREKLFF.

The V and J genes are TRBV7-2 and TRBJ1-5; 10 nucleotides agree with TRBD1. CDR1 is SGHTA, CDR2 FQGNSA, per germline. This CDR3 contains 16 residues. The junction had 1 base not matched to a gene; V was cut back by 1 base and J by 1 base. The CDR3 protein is CASSLGDRGSNQPQHF. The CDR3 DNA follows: TGTGCCAGCAGCTTAGGGGACAGGGGAAGCAATCAGCCCCAGCATTTT.

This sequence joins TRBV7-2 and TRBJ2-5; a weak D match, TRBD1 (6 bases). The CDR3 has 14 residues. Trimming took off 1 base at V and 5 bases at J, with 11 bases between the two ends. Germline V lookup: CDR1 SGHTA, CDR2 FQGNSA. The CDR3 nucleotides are TGTGCCAGCAGCTTAGGAACAGGGTCGGAGACCCAGTACTTC. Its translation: CASSLGTGSETQYF.

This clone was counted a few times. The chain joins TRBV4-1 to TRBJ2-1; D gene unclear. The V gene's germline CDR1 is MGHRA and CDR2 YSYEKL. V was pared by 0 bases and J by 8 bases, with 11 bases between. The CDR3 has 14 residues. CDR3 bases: TGCGCCAGCAGCCAAGATAGACTCACCTATGAGCAGTTCTTC. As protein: CASSQDRLTYEQFF.

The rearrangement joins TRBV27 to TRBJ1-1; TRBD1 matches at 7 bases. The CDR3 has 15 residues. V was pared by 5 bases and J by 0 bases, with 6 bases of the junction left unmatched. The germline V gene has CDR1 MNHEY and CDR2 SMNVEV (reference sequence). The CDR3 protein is CASSPTTGMNTEAFF. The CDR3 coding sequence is TGTGCCAGCAGTCCAACGACAGGGATGAACACTGAAGCTTTCTTT.

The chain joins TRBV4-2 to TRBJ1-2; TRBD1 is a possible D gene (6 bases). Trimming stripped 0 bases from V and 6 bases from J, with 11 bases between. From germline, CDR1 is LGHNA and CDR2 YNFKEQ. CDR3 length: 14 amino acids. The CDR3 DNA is TGTGCCAGCAGCCAAGATACAGGGAATCATGGCTACACCTTC. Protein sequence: CASSQDTGNHGYTF.

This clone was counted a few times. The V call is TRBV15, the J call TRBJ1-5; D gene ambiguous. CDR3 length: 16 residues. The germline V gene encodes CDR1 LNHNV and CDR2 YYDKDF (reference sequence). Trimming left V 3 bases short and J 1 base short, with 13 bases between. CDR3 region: CATSREIPFSNQPQHF. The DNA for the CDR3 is TGTGCCACCAGCAGGGAAATCCCCTTCAGCAATCAGCCCCAGCATTTT.

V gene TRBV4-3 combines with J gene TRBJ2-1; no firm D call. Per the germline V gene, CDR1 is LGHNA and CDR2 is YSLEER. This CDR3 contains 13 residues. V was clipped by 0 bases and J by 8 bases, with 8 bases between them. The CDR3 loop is CASSQDRSDEQFF. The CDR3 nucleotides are TGCGCCAGCAGCCAAGATAGGTCGGATGAGCAGTTCTTC.

The CDR3 coding sequence is TGTGCCTGGAGTAATCTCCAAGGGGACCAGCCCCAGCATTTT. Amino acid sequence: CAWSNLQGDQPQHF. The V call is TRBV30, the J call TRBJ1-5; tentatively, D is TRBD1 (5 bases). Trimming cost V 2 bases and J 7 bases, with 15 bases left between them. CDR1 is GTSNPN, CDR2 SVGIG, per germline (reference sequence). The CDR3 loop spans 14 amino acids.

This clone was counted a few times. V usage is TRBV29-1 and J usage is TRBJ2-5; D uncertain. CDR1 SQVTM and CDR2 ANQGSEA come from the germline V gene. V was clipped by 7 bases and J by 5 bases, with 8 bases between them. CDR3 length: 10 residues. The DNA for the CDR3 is TGCAGCGCCGGGCTGGAGACCCAGTACTTC. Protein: CSAGLETQYF.